What follows is one T cell receptor (beta chain) and its context. The antigen is undetermined. Assay: immunoSEQ multiplex PCR; the TCRdb copy retains only in-frame clones and omits some. This table holds under 1 million clones, almost 95% found once. This sample stems from a study of shared clonotypes between healthy human individuals. Study-wide findings and caveats: Between a handful of donors, naive CD4 clonotypes were shared at a level of approximately 5%. Rarefaction showed sorted-subset sequencing was incomplete despite large depth.

Germline CDR1 KGHSY, CDR2 FQNENV. J lost 3 bases, V lost 4 bases, and 16 bases had no gene match. The length of the CDR3 is 20 residues. Naivety among CD8 cells was defined by CD45RO negativity and positive CCR7 selection, thereby excluding terminally differentiated effector memory CD45RA+ cells. The sample consisted of naive CD8+ T cells sorted from blood. The receptor comes from a man aged 25 to 40 in good health. This sequence joins TRBV16 and TRBJ2-7; 15 nucleotides match TRBD2. CDR3 loop: CASSLPQITPGLAGGYEQYF. The CDR3 nucleotides are TGTGCCAGCAGCCTACCACAAATAACTCCGGGACTAGCGGGGGGCTACGAGCAGTACTTC.